The following is a TCR beta chain sequence with its context. The sample originates from a study of blood T cell repertoires in COVID-19. Looking at the study overall: The samples span acute and convalescent COVID-19 from the United States, Italy and Spain. From T cells, B-cell-depleted T cells, or PBMCs came the material, which was cDNA or gDNA.

In the original processing: Amplification with reference gene primers provided the estimates of nucleated cell counts. Repertoires were generated with immunoSEQ multiplex PCR, while TCRdb's copy carries only in-frame clones and drops some. Clonal size and the V and J genes are those of that table, whereas D and trimming came from the DNA. There are about 280,000 clones in the sample; 88% occur only once, and roughly 10% lies in the top ten. During active infection, Seattle patients enrolled and were then monitored through disease. Germline V gives CDR1 MDHEN, CDR2 SYDVKM. The junction had 14 bases not matched to a gene; V was cut back by 5 bases and J by 2 bases. The CDR3 consists of 18 residues.

This receptor was taken from a young woman with COVID-19, enrolled during active disease. V is TRBV28 and J is TRBJ1-5; 8 positions match TRBD1. What was sequenced was peripheral blood. This CDR3 is CASSPEVGAGGGNQPQHF. DNA for the CDR3: TGTGCCAGCAGTCCAGAAGTGGGGGCAGGGGGCGGCAATCAGCCCCAGCATTTT. Based on the CDR3 plus reference TRBV28 and TRBJ1-5, the full variable domain is DVKVTQSSRYLVKRTGEKVFLECVQDMDHENMFWYRQDPGLGLRLIYFSYDVKMKEKGDIPEGYSVSREKKERFSLILESASTNQTSMYLCASSPEVGAGGGNQPQHFGDGTRLSIL.